What follows is one T cell receptor beta chain and its context. Its antigen specificity is not known. Within one base of it there is no much larger clone, and no base qualities were kept. This record comes from a study of CD8+ T cells in alopecia areata (dated by TCRdb to between 2017 and 2018). Concerning the study at large: The treated patients took part in an open-label pilot trial in which moderate-to-severe alopecia areata was treated with oral tofacitinib at 5 to 10 mg twice daily. Patients received tofacitinib for 6 to 18 months and were then followed off drug for 6 months to check for delayed response and recurrence. Patients on tofacitinib were biopsied at baseline and after 4 and 24 weeks of treatment, and several of the patients also had a later scalp biopsy. TCRbeta CDR3 regions were amplified by immunoSEQ multiplex PCR with 35 Vbeta forward and 13 Jbeta reverse primers. High-throughput TCRbeta sequencing was used to examine T cell clonal expansion in alopecia areata in both the C3H/HeJ mouse model and human patients. RNA was obtained with the PAXgene miRNA kit for fixed scalp, the miRNeasy kit for PBMCs, and the RNeasy kit for mouse skin. In treated patients, disease severity was measured using the SALT score, which gives the percentage of scalp surface area affected. Human TCRbeta sequencing covered scalp tissue and sorted CD4+ and CD8+ peripheral blood T cells from patchy and totalis/universalis alopecia areata patients and healthy controls. Clonality in the scalp was compared among normal scalp (n=4), patchy alopecia areata scalp (n=8), and alopecia totalis/universalis scalp (n=8).

Reading the label with the study, this specimen's time point is: about 4 weeks on oral tofacitinib. The treatment or condition label on this specimen signifies: oral pan-JAK inhibitor, 5-10 mg twice daily. From alopecia areata patients, peripheral blood was collected along with lesional scalp punch biopsies. PBMCs were separated by density centrifugation and stained for CD3, CD4 and CD8, after which CD4+ and CD8+ T cells were sorted on a FACSAria. Library prep was done by the immunoSEQ multiplex PCR assay. RNA was extracted from all samples and reverse transcribed into cDNA as template for TCR sequencing. SuperScript III was used to make first-strand cDNA, primed with a 2:1 mix of oligo-dT and random hexamers. A synthetic immune receptor repertoire was used to assess amplification bias, and residual bias was removed computationally. The authors' analysis ran thus. Raw reads were preprocessed for error removal, and CDR3 was defined according to IMGT conventions as running from the conserved cysteine to phenylalanine. To get clonality, Shannon entropy was normalized by log2 of the number of productive unique TCRs and the result was subtracted from 1. Whether each scalp clone was CD4 or CD8 was inferred by checking scalp TCRbeta sequences against the CD4 and CD8 repertoires from sorted blood. Not all clones reach the TCRdb copy of this immuneACCESS table, which keeps in-frame sequences only. Checked studies attribute under half of the gap to unresolved V genes and leave the rest unexplained. Clone size and V and J calls were adopted from that table, with D and trimming inferred from the DNA. This sample is represented by about 200,000 clones; less than 75% of them were singletons. Around 1.5% of the sample is taken by the ten largest.

V is cut by 5 bases and J by 4 bases, and the space between the germline ends is 9 bases. From the germline V gene, CDR1 is SGHTA and CDR2 is FQGNSA. Reading from cysteine to phenylalanine, the CDR3 counts 12 amino acids. Kept here is only the CDR3 DNA, which spans 36 bases and is read in frame from base 1. What the work shows at the level of the full study, not this receptor alone: Scalp clonality and the number of expanded CD8+ clones among the top 100 scalp clones were significantly decreased by tofacitinib. Many expanded lesional clones were found to persist in scalp and blood during tofacitinib treatment, and relapse after treatment cessation may be partly explained by this persistence. TCR sequences shared between patients were less clear than in mice, possibly partly because of HLA diversity in the patient population. Higher clonality and more expanded CD8+ clones were observed in lesional scalp than in normal scalp, particularly in alopecia totalis/universalis, a finding suggestive of antigenic drive. The treated cohort was small, with a single nonresponder, so links between baseline CD8+ expansion and response need larger studies. Scalp TCR repertoire analysis is complicated because resident alphabeta T cells in normal human skin are also sequenced, whereas mouse skin is dominated by gammadelta T cells.

The receptor comes from a human donor with alopecia areata. The sequence links TRBV7-2 to TRBJ2-7; the D gene cannot be named for sure. Sequenced here: CD4+ T cells sorted from blood, sampled at week 4, from a patient treated with tofacitinib. The nucleotide sequence is TGTGCCAGCAGCGCGACGTTTTACGAGCAGTACTTC. Its protein is CASSATFYEQYF.